Listed here is a single T cell receptor beta chain. Its recognized antigen is unknown. It has no much larger one-base neighbor in the sample; base qualities were not kept. The V end gives up 0 bases and the J end 8 bases, leaving 7 bases in the junction not matched to a gene. The CDR3 covers 15 residues, taking in both the cysteine and the phenylalanine. Solely the CDR3 DNA is kept, with 45 bases framed from the first base. Patients with ophthalmopathy had moderately to severely active disease, with a Clinical Activity Score of 3 or more, a NOSPECS grade of 4 or more, and a disease duration of less than 3 months. Anyone with other autoimmune diseases, uncontrolled infections, pregnancy or lactation was excluded from the study. Clinical symptoms, serum thyroxine, TRAb, thyroid ultrasound and orbital computed tomography were used for diagnosis. Using Ficoll-Paque density gradient centrifugation, PBMCs were isolated from 9.5 to 10 ml of fresh peripheral blood. Trizol reagent was used to extract the total RNA, and its quality was then checked on an Agilent 2100 Bioanalyzer.

The data originate from a study of Graves' ophthalmopathy and Graves' hyperthyroidism (dated by TCRdb to the late 2010s). The study in broad terms: Peripheral blood was collected at initial diagnosis, prior to any treatment. To tell Graves' ophthalmopathy apart from Graves' hyperthyroidism, and to predict which patients would progress to ophthalmopathy, the study relied on TCR beta repertoire signatures. In total, 135 blood samples were TCR-sequenced: roughly 45 ophthalmopathy, approximately 80 hyperthyroidism and roughly 17 hyperthyroidism-to-ophthalmopathy patients. To explore V-J signatures that distinguish ophthalmopathy from hyperthyroidism, a discovery set of more than 90 patients was enrolled, made up of about 40 with ophthalmopathy and around 60 with stable hyperthyroidism. For independent validation, a separate cohort was made up of approximately 19 hyperthyroidism patients plus 17 patients who later progressed from hyperthyroidism to ophthalmopathy. In a handful of hyperthyroidism patients, the T-cell repertoire of thyroid tissue was compared with the T-cell repertoire of blood. Following sample collection, hyperthyroidism patients were given methimazole at a starting dose of 30 mg daily, and ophthalmopathy patients were given high-dose intravenous methylprednisolone.

The study at large found these results: In validation, the model predicted ophthalmopathy progression with nearly 71% sensitivity and approximately 75% specificity; some 13 predicted patients were CT-confirmed with GO in a median of roughly 6.8 months. In cross-validation, the 13-signature model distinguished ophthalmopathy from stable hyperthyroidism with 85% to 90% sensitivity and nearly 82% specificity, and in the test set the corresponding values were approximately 80% and 75%. Most of the expanded thyroid clonotypes with a frequency above 0.001 were also detected in blood, and it was suggested that the thyroid immune response may be reflected by blood repertoires. No statistical method was used to set the sample size in advance, and the investigators knew which group each participant was assigned to.

For repertoire sequencing, the TCR beta CDR3 regions were amplified from RNA transcripts. The first round of RT-PCR was done with HTBI primers and the Qiagen OneStep RT-PCR kit, and was followed by a second round of multiplex PCR, then size selection and purification. Libraries were sequenced paired-end with 100 bp reads on an Illumina HiSeq2000. The original methods were these. Reads were processed with SOAPnuke, discarding reads with adapters, uncalled bases, mean Phred below 15, or no exact constant-primer or identifier match. COPE v1.2.5 was used to merge the high-quality paired reads. Clonotypes were defined as unique nucleotide sequences and were aligned to IMGT TRB V, D and J references using MiTCR v1.1. The analysis was limited to V-J combinations with a frequency above 0.0001, which together covered 98% to 99.2% of repertoires. For each V-J combination, a TCR clonal expansion and chaos score was defined as F50 clonal expansion divided by the chaos observed in the TCRdist matrix. Welch's t-statistics and random forest were used to narrow the features down to around 12 V-J combinations, which were then fed into a naive Bayes classifier. The Morisita-Horn index was used to measure how similar the thyroid and blood repertoires were. The raw public reads went through TCRdb reprocessing: fastp at Q25, MiXCR clone calling, in-frame beta chains kept. For every CDR3 protein sequence, its rows merge into one entry that carries the most common genes and DNA. For this entry, the V and J calls and clone size follow TCRdb and not the study's own pipeline. This sample comprises about 740,000 distinct CDR3 sequences, approximately 40% of them detected only once. Around 40% of the sample comes from the top ten.

The chain uses TRBV12-3 or TRBV12-4 and TRBJ1-2; 9 bases in the junction line up with TRBD1. This receptor was identified in an adult man with Graves' ophthalmopathy. The sample was peripheral blood. The bases read TGTGCCAGCAGTTTAGCGCTGGGACAGGGAGGCGGCTACACCTTC. Its coded protein is CASSLALGQGGGYTF.